The clone carrying this TCR beta chain was found a few times. Its matching antigen is unknown. Quantitative molecular-barcoded 5'-RACE generated the TCR beta libraries. TCRdb fed the 5' RACE reads into MiXCR, producing one record per CDR3 protein. The sample yields approximately 290,000 distinct CDR3 sequences, around 20% seen once. The sample comes from a study of CD8 T cells in ankylosing spondylitis. Study-level points and caveats: The study looked at matched synovial fluid samples from ankylosing spondylitis patients. Disease-linked clones were reported to be significantly enriched there.

Sequenced sample: blood, either unsorted or a sorted T cell fraction (not recorded which). This TCR came from a female donor with ankylosing spondylitis or in good health (not recorded which).

CDR3 region: CASSYKRLAGSGNPYEQYF. CDR3 nucleotides: TGTGCCAGCAGTTATAAGAGACTAGCGGGATCTGGTAACCCCTACGAGCAGTACTTC. The V gene is TRBV27, the J gene TRBJ2-7; 11 bases fit TRBD2. Germline V gene lookup returns CDR1 MNHEY and CDR2 SMNVEV (reference sequence). Germline trimming cut 4 bases from V and 2 bases from J; bases unmatched to any gene: 16. CDR3 size: 19 residues.